This T cell receptor (beta chain) was captured in a study of T cell repertoires in cytomegalovirus infection. Turning to the study itself: Based on public TCR beta signatures, there were indications of CMV infection and of a matching HLA type.

TCRdb re-called the reads through MiXCR, storing one row per CDR3 protein. Altogether approximately 1,000,000 distinct CDR3 sequences are present, around 30% being singletons, with the ten largest covering roughly an eighth. Study-wide points: The ex vivo response was dominated by HLA-C-restricted CMV-specific TCR beta clonotypes. Carriers of CMV and the relevant HLA type were discriminated by public TCR beta frequency.

This clonotype has just a few counts. The antigen is undetermined. In germline, CDR1 is SQVTM, CDR2 ANQGSEA. Trimming took 4 bases from V and 0 from J, leaving 15 bases between them. The CDR3 covers 15 residues. The origin of this receptor is a human donor in good health (CMV status not recorded). Some clones in this sample may be carry-over from other donors' samples. The rearrangement links TRBV29-1 to TRBJ1-1; tentatively, D is TRBD1 (6 bases). The sequencing used cultured CD8+ T cells from PBMCs, collected from culture after CMV antigen stimulation. CDR3 bases: TGCAGCGTTGTCGACAGGATATACATGAACACTGAAGCTTTCTTT. Protein product: CSVVDRIYMNTEAFF.